These 10 T cell receptor beta chains were all obtained from the same sample, sequenced in a study of cytomegalovirus exposure and HLA in healthy donors. Sequenced by immunoSEQ multiplex PCR; TCRdb stores in-frame clones only, minus some. Of around 140,000 clones listed, 85% to 90% are singletons. The sequenced sample consisted of PBMCs. The source of these receptors is a woman aged 18-29 years in good health and CMV-seronegative.

The chain employs TRBV15 and TRBJ1-5, with 7 bases that match TRBD1. J was trimmed by 7 bases and V by 1 base; bases with no gene match: 10. Germline CDR1 LNHNV, CDR2 YYDKDF (reference sequence). The CDR3 runs 16 residues. The CDR3 region has the DNA TGTGCCACCAGCAGAGTTGGACAGGTGGGGACGCAGCCCCAGCATTTT. Protein sequence: CATSRVGQVGTQPQHF.

The rearrangement joins TRBV10-2 to TRBJ2-1; D is uncertain. V lost 6 bases, J lost 0 bases, and 18 bases lay in between. The CDR3 extends over 17 amino acids. Germline loops: CDR1 WSHSY, CDR2 SAAADI. CDR3 DNA: TGCGCCAGCAGAGAGAGTCTGAACACCCGCTCCTACAATGAGCAGTTCTTC. Translated, it gives CASRESLNTRSYNEQFF.

The count of this clone is one. The rearrangement uses TRBV4-2 and TRBJ2-3, with D possibly matching TRBD2 (5 bases). The CDR3 is 16 amino acids. Trimming pared 0 bases from V and 6 bases from J, leaving 16 bases between. Germline CDR1 is LGHNA and CDR2 is YNFKEQ. CDR3 nucleotides: TGTGCCAGCAGCCAAGATCCCGGGAATCCGGAGGATACGCAGTATTTT. Encoded protein: CASSQDPGNPEDTQYF.

The DNA of the CDR3 is TGTGCCAGCACTCAAGCGGGGGGGCCCAGCGGGACCCAGTACTTC. Translating gives CASTQAGGPSGTQYF. The rearrangement links TRBV27 to TRBJ2-5; 10 positions match TRBD2. The V segment lost 7 bases and the J segment 7 bases; nucleotides outside the gene matches: 12. From germline, CDR1 is MNHEY and CDR2 SMNVEV (reference sequence). The CDR3 is 15 residues long.

The gene calls are TRBV27 and TRBJ1-1; D might be TRBD1 (6 bases). Deletions cut 6 bases from V and 1 base from J, with 12 bases between. This CDR3 has 14 amino acids. CDR1 MNHEY and CDR2 SMNVEV come from the germline V gene (reference sequence). CDR3 sequence: CASRYNRANTEAFF. CDR3 coding DNA: TGTGCCAGCAGGTATAACAGGGCGAACACTGAAGCTTTCTTT.

This clone has just one count. The rearrangement links TRBV19 to TRBJ1-2; TRBD1 agrees at 8 bases. Per the germline V gene, CDR1 is LNHDA and CDR2 is SQIVND (reference sequence). The CDR3 spans 17 residues. V shed 4 bases, J shed 4 bases, and the junction held 14 bases outside the gene matches. CDR3 region: CASSTTTVQGAGYGYTF. The CDR3 nucleotides are TGTGCCAGTAGTACCACGACCGTCCAGGGGGCGGGCTATGGCTACACCTTC.

This clone was counted only a few times. This chain links TRBV6-5 with TRBJ1-1; TRBD1 is a possible D gene (5 bases). V was trimmed by 2 bases and J by 3 bases, leaving 10 bases between them. The CDR3 spans 14 residues. CDR1 MNHEY and CDR2 SVGAGI come from the germline V gene. The CDR3 bases are TGTGCCAGCAGTTACATTCCGGGGGACACTGAAGCTTTCTTT. Protein product: CASSYIPGDTEAFF.

The gene calls are TRBV2 and TRBJ2-5, with TRBD2 identical over 11 bases. The V gene's germline CDR1 is SNHLY and CDR2 FYNNEI. This CDR3 is 16 amino acids long. V dropped 8 bases and J dropped 1; count of bases not matched to a gene: 9. CDR3 sequence: CASAYYSGGGQETQYF. CDR3 DNA sequence: TGTGCCAGCGCCTATTATAGCGGGGGGGGCCAAGAGACCCAGTACTTC.

In its sample, this clone was seen once. The rearrangement uses TRBV7-2 and TRBJ2-7; 8 bases match TRBD1. The germline V gene has CDR1 SGHTA and CDR2 FQGNSA. The CDR3 extends over 14 amino acids. The V segment lost 5 bases and the J segment 2 bases; nucleotides outside the gene matches: 5. In nucleotides, the CDR3 is TGTGCCAGCAGCGTTGACAGGGGACCCTACGAGCAGTACTTC. Its translation: CASSVDRGPYEQYF.

This rearrangement joins TRBV2 to TRBJ1-2, with unresolved D. This CDR3 has 13 residues. Germline V CDR1 and CDR2: SNHLY, FYNNEI. V shed 7 bases and J shed 0 bases, with 9 bases lying between them. The CDR3 nucleotides are TGTGCCAGCAATGTCGAGGCTAACTATGGCTACACCTTC. It specifies CASNVEANYGYTF.